The T cell receptor (beta chain) under discussion was sequenced for a study of T cells in Graves' hyperthyroidism and ophthalmopathy. Study-wide findings and caveats: Most thyroid clonotypes expanded above 0.001 appeared in blood too. By a 13 V-J model, ophthalmopathy was set apart from stable hyperthyroidism.

Authors of the study amplified TCR beta CDR3 regions from RNA transcripts. With the HTBI primer set, the TCR CDR3 went through a first round of RT-PCR. Using its own MiXCR run on the multiplex PCR reads, TCRdb lists one record per CDR3 protein. The data show about 640,000 distinct CDR3 sequences, under 25% seen once. This clonotype appeared a few times. Its antigen remains unknown. After removal of 7 bases from V and 8 bases from J, the junction contained 11 bases not matched to a gene. This CDR3 has 15 amino acids. Germline V CDR1 and CDR2: ENHRY, SYGVKD. From 8.5 to 10 ml of fresh peripheral blood, PBMCs were isolated.

Sequencing input: blood. The TCR originated in a man younger than 40 with Graves' ophthalmopathy. This chain joins TRBV10-3 and TRBJ2-1; 10 positions match TRBD1. CDR3 loop: CAINIKTGGIDEQFF. In nucleotides, the CDR3 is TGTGCCATCAATATCAAGACAGGGGGCATTGATGAGCAGTTCTTC.